The following is a T cell receptor (beta chain) sequence with its context. Germline CDR1 and CDR2: MDHEN and SYDVKM. The CDR3 has 16 residues. J gave up 0 bases and V 3 bases, and 5 bases lay outside the gene matches. The data stem from a study of blood T cell repertoires in COVID-19. The assay was immunoSEQ multiplex PCR, and TCRdb's table has in-frame clones only and misses some. The sample contains under 300,000 clones, around 83% of which appear only once. The receptor was isolated from a man older than 75 with acute or convalescent COVID-19. The chain joins TRBV28 to TRBJ1-5, with 7 bases lining up with TRBD1. Sequenced: peripheral blood. The CDR3, as DNA: TGTGCCAGCAGTTTTACCGGGACAGTTAGCAATCAGCCCCAGCATTTT. It is translated as CASSFTGTVSNQPQHF.